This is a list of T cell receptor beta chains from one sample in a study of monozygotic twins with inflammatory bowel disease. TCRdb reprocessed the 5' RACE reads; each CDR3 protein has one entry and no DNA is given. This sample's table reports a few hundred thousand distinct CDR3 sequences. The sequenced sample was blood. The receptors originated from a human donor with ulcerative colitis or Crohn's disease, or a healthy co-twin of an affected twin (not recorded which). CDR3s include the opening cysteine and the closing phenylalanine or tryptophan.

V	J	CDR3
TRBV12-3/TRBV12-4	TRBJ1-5	CASTLMNQPQHF
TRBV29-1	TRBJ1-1	CSVEVGRATEAFF
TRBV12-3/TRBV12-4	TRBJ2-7	CASSFSGRQAYEQYF
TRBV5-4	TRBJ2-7	CASSKGQDYYEQYF
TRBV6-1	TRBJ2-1	CASYSRGIGNEQFF
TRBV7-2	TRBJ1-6	CASSPRAPPASPLHF
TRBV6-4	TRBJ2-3	CASSDSGLAGHDTQYF
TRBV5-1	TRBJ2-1	CASSLEGQHYNEQFF
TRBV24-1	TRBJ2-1	CATVVVGRGNEQFF
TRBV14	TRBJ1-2	CASSQGGAANYGYTF
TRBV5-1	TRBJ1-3	CASSQRQGDSTIYF
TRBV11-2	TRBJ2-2	CASSLRTGRVANTGELFF
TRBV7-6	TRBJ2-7	CASSFSREYEQYF
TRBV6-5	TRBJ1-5	CASSNFLAGGREGSNQPQHF
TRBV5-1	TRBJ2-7	CASSLDSQGRYEQYF
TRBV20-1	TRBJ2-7	CSARDALAGIGYEQYF
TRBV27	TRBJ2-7	CASSGGEWSYEQYF
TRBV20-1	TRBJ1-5	CSARDSYSNQPQHF
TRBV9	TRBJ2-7	CASSVAPGQDSYEQYF
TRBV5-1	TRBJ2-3	CASSWDRGTHTQYF
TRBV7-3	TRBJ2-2	CASSVTGPNTGELFF
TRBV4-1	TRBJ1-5	CASSQVGRNNQPQHF
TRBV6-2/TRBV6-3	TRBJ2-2	CASSYSAGGPNTGELFF
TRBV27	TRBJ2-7	CASSWTPNYEQYF
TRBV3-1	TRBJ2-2	CASSQEFRGRTGELFF
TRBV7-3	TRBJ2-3	CASSPRAGLTDTQYF
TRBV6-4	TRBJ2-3	CASSDSTSGGDTQYF
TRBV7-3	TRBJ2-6	CASSLDPIGNSGANVLTF
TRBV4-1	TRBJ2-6	CASSQEARLLVGWSGANVLTF
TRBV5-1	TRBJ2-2	CASTQDGTTGELFF
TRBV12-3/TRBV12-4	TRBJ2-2	CASSNRDRGGTGELFF
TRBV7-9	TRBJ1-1	CASSSTARGTEAFF
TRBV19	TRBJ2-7	CASSLTIVYEQYF